Listed below are T cell receptor beta chains from one sample, sequenced in a study of T cells in Graves' hyperthyroidism and ophthalmopathy. TCRdb processed the multiplex PCR reads anew with MiXCR; each CDR3 protein has one entry. The data show around 290,000 distinct CDR3 sequences, about 14% seen once. The sequenced sample was blood. Every receptor here comes from a woman younger than 45 with Graves' hyperthyroidism that later progressed to Graves' ophthalmopathy. CDR3s include the opening cysteine and the closing phenylalanine or tryptophan. The D gene is left open where the match is weak. Size is stated for part of the rows, as once, few or many counts, or as a class when the clone is expanded.

clone_size: many
v_call: TRBV2
d_call: .
j_call: TRBJ2-1
cdr3_nt: TGTGCCAGCAGAGGCGGGATAGGGCCCAATGAGCAGTTCTTC
cdr3_aa: CASRGGIGPNEQFF

clone_size: many
v_call: TRBV29-1
d_call: .
j_call: TRBJ2-3
cdr3_nt: TGCAGCGTTGGGGGATCAGATACGCAGTATTTT
cdr3_aa: CSVGGSDTQYF

clone_size: many
v_call: TRBV28
d_call: TRBD1
j_call: TRBJ1-1
cdr3_nt: TGTGCCAGCAGCTCCGACAGGGGGCATACTGAAGCTTTCTTT
cdr3_aa: CASSSDRGHTEAFF

clone_size: many
v_call: TRBV20-1
d_call: .
j_call: TRBJ2-7
cdr3_nt: TGCAGTGCTAGAGATATGGCCAGCGGCTACGAGCAGTACTTC
cdr3_aa: CSARDMASGYEQYF

clone_size: many
v_call: TRBV28
d_call: .
j_call: TRBJ2-7
cdr3_nt: TGTGCCAGCAGTTTAGGGGGGACTCTACTGGGGCAGTACTTC
cdr3_aa: CASSLGGTLLGQYF

clone_size: .
v_call: TRBV29-1
d_call: .
j_call: TRBJ2-7
cdr3_nt: TGCAGCGTTGAAGGCGGTTTAACCTACGAGCAGTACTTC
cdr3_aa: CSVEGGLTYEQYF

clone_size: many
v_call: TRBV24-1
d_call: TRBD2
j_call: TRBJ2-1
cdr3_nt: TGTGCCACCGAGGAGCGGGGCCCCTACAATGAGCAGTTCTTC
cdr3_aa: CATEERGPYNEQFF

clone_size: .
v_call: TRBV27
d_call: .
j_call: TRBJ2-2
cdr3_nt: TGTGCCAGCCATGGGGACGAGGCGACGAACACCGGGGAGCTGTTTTTT
cdr3_aa: CASHGDEATNTGELFF

clone_size: .
v_call: TRBV2
d_call: .
j_call: TRBJ1-5
cdr3_nt: TGTGCCAGCCGGGGGGGCTACGTCCATCCGAGCAATCAGCCCCAGCATTTT
cdr3_aa: CASRGGYVHPSNQPQHF

clone_size: many
v_call: TRBV28
d_call: .
j_call: TRBJ1-2
cdr3_nt: TGTGCCAGCAGTTCCCCCCGCAGACTAGCTAACTATGGCTACACCTTC
cdr3_aa: CASSSPRRLANYGYTF

clone_size: many
v_call: TRBV6-1
d_call: TRBD2
j_call: TRBJ2-1
cdr3_nt: TGTGCCAGCAGTGGAAGCGGGAGTACCCTAGGGGAGCAGTTCTTC
cdr3_aa: CASSGSGSTLGEQFF

clone_size: many
v_call: TRBV12-3/TRBV12-4
d_call: .
j_call: TRBJ2-2
cdr3_nt: TGTGCCAGCAGCGAATATACCGGGGAGCTGTTTTTT
cdr3_aa: CASSEYTGELFF

clone_size: many
v_call: TRBV6-2/TRBV6-3
d_call: TRBD2
j_call: TRBJ2-1
cdr3_nt: TGTGCCAGCAGAGAAAGCGGGAGTAAGGATGAGCAGTTCTTC
cdr3_aa: CASRESGSKDEQFF

clone_size: few
v_call: TRBV10-3
d_call: TRBD1
j_call: TRBJ2-3
cdr3_nt: TGTGCCATCACGACAGGGCAAGCTGATACGCAGTATTTT
cdr3_aa: CAITTGQADTQYF

clone_size: many
v_call: TRBV29-1
d_call: .
j_call: TRBJ2-3
cdr3_nt: TGCAGCGTTGAGGCCTACCAACCCGCTAGCACAGATACGCAGTATTTT
cdr3_aa: CSVEAYQPASTDTQYF

clone_size: many
v_call: TRBV20-1
d_call: TRBD2
j_call: TRBJ2-7
cdr3_nt: TGCAGTGCTAGAGTTAGCGGGAGGGACTACGAGCAGTACTTC
cdr3_aa: CSARVSGRDYEQYF

clone_size: few
v_call: TRBV19
d_call: .
j_call: TRBJ1-4
cdr3_nt: TGTGCCAGTAGTTGGAGGGAAGCAACTAATGAAAAACTGTTTTTT
cdr3_aa: CASSWREATNEKLFF

clone_size: many
v_call: TRBV2
d_call: TRBD2
j_call: TRBJ2-3
cdr3_nt: TGTGCCAGCAGGATAAAGGAAACAGGGGCCGGGACTAGCGGGACTGGGGTATATACGCAGTATTTT
cdr3_aa: CASRIKETGAGTSGTGVYTQYF

clone_size: many
v_call: TRBV6-1
d_call: .
j_call: TRBJ1-5
cdr3_nt: TGTGCCAGCAGTGTTACCCTTTTCAAAGCCGATAATCAGCCCCAGCATTTT
cdr3_aa: CASSVTLFKADNQPQHF

clone_size: many
v_call: TRBV3-1
d_call: .
j_call: TRBJ2-3
cdr3_nt: TGTGCCAGCCTTCTCTGGGCGGGAACTAGCACAGATACGCAGTATTTT
cdr3_aa: CASLLWAGTSTDTQYF

clone_size: few
v_call: TRBV19
d_call: .
j_call: TRBJ1-5
cdr3_nt: TGTGCCAGTAGTGTGGACAGACAGCCCCAGCATTTT
cdr3_aa: CASSVDRQPQHF

clone_size: many
v_call: TRBV7-9
d_call: .
j_call: TRBJ2-1
cdr3_nt: TGTGCCAGCAGCGCACCCGGAGGGCAGTGGGAGCAGTTCTTC
cdr3_aa: CASSAPGGQWEQFF

clone_size: few
v_call: TRBV4-3
d_call: .
j_call: TRBJ2-1
cdr3_nt: TGCGCCAGCAGCCCGAGACAGGACCCCTCCTACAATGAGCAGTTCTTC
cdr3_aa: CASSPRQDPSYNEQFF

clone_size: many
v_call: TRBV7-2
d_call: .
j_call: TRBJ2-5
cdr3_nt: TGTGCCAGCAGACACGGATCGGGTGAGACCCAGTACTTC
cdr3_aa: CASRHGSGETQYF

clone_size: many
v_call: TRBV7-8
d_call: .
j_call: TRBJ2-3
cdr3_nt: TGTGCCAGCAGCTTAGGGGCAGGGGGACTAAATACGCAGTATTTT
cdr3_aa: CASSLGAGGLNTQYF

clone_size: many
v_call: TRBV27
d_call: .
j_call: TRBJ2-3
cdr3_nt: TGTGCCAGCAGTTCCCTCGAATTCACAGATACGCAGTATTTT
cdr3_aa: CASSSLEFTDTQYF

clone_size: many
v_call: TRBV13
d_call: .
j_call: TRBJ2-1
cdr3_nt: TGTGCCAGCAGCTTACAGGATCGAGAGCAGTTCTTC
cdr3_aa: CASSLQDREQFF

clone_size: .
v_call: TRBV13
d_call: TRBD2
j_call: TRBJ2-5
cdr3_nt: TGTGCCAGCAGCCCCCGAGGACTAGCGGGAGAGAGGGGAGAGACCCAGTACTTC
cdr3_aa: CASSPRGLAGERGETQYF

clone_size: once
v_call: TRBV27
d_call: .
j_call: TRBJ2-5
cdr3_nt: TGTGCCAGCAGTTTTGCCGGGGTTGGGGAGACCCAGTACTTC
cdr3_aa: CASSFAGVGETQYF

clone_size: many
v_call: TRBV20-1
d_call: .
j_call: TRBJ2-7
cdr3_nt: TGCAGTGCTAGTCCCACTGGCCCCACCTCCGAGCAGTACTTC
cdr3_aa: CSASPTGPTSEQYF

clone_size: many
v_call: TRBV7-9
d_call: TRBD2
j_call: TRBJ2-1
cdr3_nt: TGTGCCAGCAGCTTAGCAAGCGGGGGCCTGAGTGAGCAGTTCTTC
cdr3_aa: CASSLASGGLSEQFF

clone_size: many
v_call: TRBV20-1
d_call: TRBD2
j_call: TRBJ2-7
cdr3_nt: TGCAGTGCTTTTCACCCGACTAGCGGGAATGCCGAGCAGTACTTC
cdr3_aa: CSAFHPTSGNAEQYF

clone_size: few
v_call: TRBV7-9
d_call: TRBD1
j_call: TRBJ2-3
cdr3_nt: TGTGCCAGCAGCCCCCGGACAGGGGAAGATACGCAGTATTTT
cdr3_aa: CASSPRTGEDTQYF

clone_size: many
v_call: TRBV12-3/TRBV12-4
d_call: .
j_call: TRBJ2-7
cdr3_nt: TGTGCCAGCAGTTTAGTGGGCCCCCTAAATGAGCAGTACTTC
cdr3_aa: CASSLVGPLNEQYF

clone_size: few
v_call: TRBV4-1
d_call: .
j_call: TRBJ1-6
cdr3_nt: TGCGCCAGCAGCCTTGTATGGGACGGTAATTCACCCCTCCACTTT
cdr3_aa: CASSLVWDGNSPLHF

clone_size: many
v_call: TRBV20-1
d_call: TRBD1
j_call: TRBJ1-5
cdr3_nt: TGCAGTGCCATTGACAGGGGGCGGGAATTCCAGCCCCAGCATTTT
cdr3_aa: CSAIDRGREFQPQHF